This T cell receptor beta chain was sequenced during a study of T cell changes during pregnancy in multiple sclerosis. TCRdb's copy holds only in-frame clones and misses some; the assay was immunoSEQ multiplex PCR. The repertoire holds 45,000 to 50,000 clones, about 90% seen once, with 0.37% in the top ten. Per germline, CDR1 GTSNPN and CDR2 SVGIG (reference sequence). V lost 0 bases and J lost 6, with 14 bases in between. The CDR3 sequence is 14 residues long. This clone was seen just once. This TCR was recovered from a female donor in good health, enrolled as a control in a pregnancy study. The sample was CD4+ T cells from peripheral blood mononuclear cells, taken in the second trimester of pregnancy. The chain has TRBV30 and TRBJ1-2; a weak D match, TRBD1 (6 bases). The CDR3 DNA sequence: TGTGCCTGGAGTGTAAACAGGGCCAGGGATGGCTACACCTTC. Its translation: CAWSVNRARDGYTF.